A selection of T cell receptor beta chains follows, all from one sample in a study of CD8 T cells in Susac syndrome. MiXCR was run by TCRdb on the immunoSEQ multiplex PCR reads, yielding one entry per CDR3 protein. The data show 120,000 or so distinct CDR3 sequences, roughly 94% seen once. Source material: CD8+ T cells from PBMCs. Source of these receptors: a human donor with Susac syndrome. CDR3s include the opening cysteine and the closing phenylalanine or tryptophan. A D gene is named only where the DNA matches it firmly. Not all rows give a size; the values are once, few, many and, for expanded clones, a class.

V,D,size,J,CDR3,DNA
TRBV4-3,.,.,TRBJ2-3,CASSQALGGEADTQYF,TGCGCCAGCAGCCAAGCTCTGGGGGGCGAAGCAGATACGCAGTATTTT
TRBV12-3/TRBV12-4,TRBD1,.,TRBJ2-1,CASSAGTAMEQFF,TGTGCCAGCAGCGCCGGGACAGCCATGGAGCAGTTCTTC
TRBV7-9,.,.,TRBJ1-4,CASSLARDLEKLFF,TGTGCCAGCAGCTTAGCGAGGGACCTCGAAAAACTGTTTTTT
TRBV15,.,.,TRBJ2-1,CATSRVKLPNEQFF,TGTGCCACCAGCAGAGTTAAGCTCCCCAATGAGCAGTTCTTC
TRBV30,.,.,TRBJ1-1,CAWSQEGTRLSEAFF,TGTGCCTGGAGTCAGGAGGGGACTCGGTTGTCTGAAGCTTTCTTT
TRBV5-1,.,.,TRBJ1-4,CASSLNGGDEKLFF,TGCGCCAGCAGCTTGAATGGGGGGGATGAAAAACTGTTTTTT
TRBV29-1,.,.,TRBJ2-7,CSFFGAGTDSYEQYF,TGCAGCTTTTTCGGGGCGGGGACAGACTCCTACGAGCAGTACTTC
TRBV12-3/TRBV12-4,.,.,TRBJ1-2,CASSLVTGYGYTF,TGTGCCAGCAGTTTAGTAACAGGGTATGGCTACACCTTC
TRBV27,.,.,TRBJ2-3,CATAFDPVDTQYF,TGTGCCACCGCCTTCGACCCCGTGGATACGCAGTATTTT
TRBV20-1,.,.,TRBJ1-2,CSARDPGLLTFGGYTF,TGCAGTGCTAGAGATCCCGGCCTGCTGACTTTCGGCGGCTACACCTTC
TRBV10-3,.,.,TRBJ2-3,CAISGGGAGDTQYF,TGTGCCATCAGTGGAGGGGGGGCGGGAGATACGCAGTATTTT
TRBV29-1,.,.,TRBJ1-2,CSVEFGVNYGYTF,TGCAGCGTTGAATTTGGGGTTAACTATGGCTACACCTTC
TRBV7-7,.,.,TRBJ2-5,CASSSRDGPETQYF,TGTGCTAGCAGCTCCAGGGACGGTCCGGAGACCCAGTACTTC
TRBV29-1,TRBD2,.,TRBJ2-3,CSVESATSGGMTDTQYF,TGCAGCGTTGAGTCCGCAACAAGCGGGGGTATGACAGATACGCAGTATTTT
TRBV29-1,.,.,TRBJ1-2,CSVPDYGYTF,TGCAGCGTCCCGGACTATGGCTACACCTTC
TRBV29-1,.,.,TRBJ2-2,CSAEDTGELFF,TGCAGCGCTGAGGACACCGGGGAGCTGTTTTTT
TRBV4-2,.,.,TRBJ2-1,CASSQDSSAAYNEQFF,TGTGCCAGCAGCCAAGATTCTTCGGCGGCCTACAATGAGCAGTTCTTC
TRBV6-2/TRBV6-3,TRBD2,.,TRBJ2-3,CASGQAGGKDTQYF,TGTGCCAGCGGCCAAGCGGGGGGGAAGGATACGCAGTATTTT
TRBV20-1,.,.,TRBJ1-1,CSARVLGAGTEAFF,TGCAGTGCTAGGGTGCTGGGGGCGGGGACTGAAGCTTTCTTT
TRBV20-1,.,.,TRBJ2-3,CSARDLGSYRDTQYF,TGCAGTGCTAGAGATCTTGGCAGCTATAGGGATACGCAGTATTTT
TRBV14,TRBD1,.,TRBJ2-1,CASSQLTGGNYNEQFF,TGTGCCAGCAGCCAGCTGACAGGGGGCAATTACAATGAGCAGTTCTTC
TRBV29-1,.,.,TRBJ2-5,CSVGDGGSLVGETQYF,TGCAGCGTTGGGGATGGGGGGTCCCTAGTGGGAGAGACCCAGTACTTC
TRBV20-1,.,once,TRBJ2-3,CSARAGTDTQYF,TGCAGTGCTCGGGCCGGCACAGATACGCAGTATTTT